The rows below give T cell receptor beta chains drawn from one sample of a study of CD8 T cells in ankylosing spondylitis. A single record per CDR3 protein comes from TCRdb applying MiXCR to the 5' RACE reads. The sample has just over 350,000 distinct CDR3 sequences, 20% seen once. Sequencing input: blood, either unsorted or a sorted T cell fraction (not recorded which). These TCRs come from a male donor with ankylosing spondylitis or in good health (not recorded which). CDR3s include the opening cysteine and the closing phenylalanine or tryptophan. D genes are given only for firm matches. Some rows have no size entry. The others give once, few or many, or a class for an expanded clone.

>TRBV6-1|many|TRBJ1-5|NA
CASSDEPTPNQPQHF
TGTGCCAGCAGTGACGAGCCTACCCCCAATCAGCCCCAGCATTTT
>TRBV29-1|few|TRBJ1-2|NA
CSVELWDNINYGYTF
TGCAGCGTTGAACTCTGGGACAACATTAACTATGGCTACACCTTC
>TRBV27|NA|TRBJ2-7|TRBD2
CASTIRGGGPYEQYF
TGTGCCAGCACCATCCGGGGCGGGGGTCCCTACGAGCAGTACTTC
>TRBV7-2|NA|TRBJ2-7|NA
CASCLVVGIYEQYF
TGTGCCAGCTGCTTAGTGGTCGGAATTTACGAGCAGTACTTC
>TRBV15|few|TRBJ2-3|NA
CATSGDDLASTDTQYF
TGTGCCACCAGCGGTGATGACCTTGCTAGCACAGATACGCAGTATTTT
>TRBV4-1|NA|TRBJ2-7|NA
CASSQDVSPYEQYF
TGCGCCAGCAGCCAAGATGTGTCCCCCTACGAGCAGTACTTC
>TRBV21-1|few|TRBJ2-2|NA
CASSHTGTGNTGELFF
TGTGCCAGCAGCCACACCGGGACAGGAAACACCGGGGAGCTGTTTTTT
>TRBV19|NA|TRBJ2-7|TRBD1
CASSDGGQLYEQYF
TGTGCCAGTAGTGATGGGGGACAGCTCTACGAGCAGTACTTC
>TRBV28|few|TRBJ2-1|NA
CASSFAEMRNEQFF
TGTGCCAGCAGTTTTGCGGAGATGCGGAATGAGCAGTTCTTC
>TRBV12-3/TRBV12-4|NA|TRBJ2-5|TRBD2
CASSLDGGAAETQYF
TGTGCCAGCAGTTTAGACGGGGGGGCAGCAGAGACCCAGTACTTC